This entry lists 7 T cell receptor beta chains sequenced from one sample in a study of T cells in Graves' hyperthyroidism and ophthalmopathy. Amplification yielded TCR beta CDR3 regions, with RNA transcripts as the source. Initially, a first-round RT-PCR of the TCR CDR3 employed the HTBI primer set. One entry per CDR3 protein, called by TCRdb with MiXCR from the multiplex PCR reads. Of nearly 600,000 distinct CDR3 sequences listed, approximately 15% are singletons. Sequenced material: blood. Source of these receptors: a woman younger than 30 with Graves' ophthalmopathy.

This clonotype has more than one count but fewer than ten. V gene TRBV29-1 combines with J gene TRBJ1-5; D may be TRBD1 (5 bases). V lost 7 bases and J lost 11, with 15 bases in between. Per germline, CDR1 SQVTM and CDR2 ANQGSEA. The CDR3 is 11 residues long. CDR3 DNA sequence: TGCAGCGCCCTCGGAGGGGAGTCCCAGCATTTT. Protein product: CSALGGESQHF.

This clonotype appeared a few times. The chain couples TRBV4-1 to TRBJ1-4, with D unresolved. This CDR3 comprises 16 residues. The V end was cut by 4 bases, the J end by 4 bases, with 16 bases between. Per the germline V gene, CDR1 is MGHRA and CDR2 is YSYEKL. The CDR3 spells CASSLLSQAVNEKLFF. CDR3 DNA sequence: TGCGCCAGCAGCCTTCTTTCGCAGGCCGTTAATGAAAAACTGTTTTTT.

This clonotype appeared many times. The chain joins TRBV7-2 to TRBJ2-7; 7 nucleotides match TRBD2. This CDR3 spans 15 amino acids. CDR1 SGHTA and CDR2 FQGNSA come from the germline V gene. The J segment lost 3 bases and the V segment lost 4 bases, leaving 9 bases of the junction unmatched. The CDR3 DNA is TGTGCCAGCAGCTCCTCTAAGGGAGGGTTCTACGAGCAGTACTTC. As protein: CASSSSKGGFYEQYF.

This clonotype was counted at least ten times. The chain joins TRBV5-1 to TRBJ2-2; TRBD1 matches at 8 bases. The CDR3 is 15 amino acids. V lost 3 bases to trimming and J lost 3 bases; unmatched junction nucleotides: 4. Germline V gene sequence: CDR1 SGHRS, CDR2 YFSETQ. CDR3 nucleotide sequence: TGCGCCAGCAGCTGGGGGACAGGAGACACCGGGGAGCTGTTTTTT. Translation gives CASSWGTGDTGELFF.

This clonotype was counted ten times or more. The chain combines TRBV7-8 with TRBJ1-4, with 7 bases lining up with TRBD1. V lost 2 bases and J lost 4; bases outside the gene matches: 7. This CDR3 has 16 residues. The germline gives CDR1 SGHVS, CDR2 FQNEAQ. In DNA, the CDR3 is TGTGCCAGCAGCTTAAGACGGGGACAGAATAATGAAAAACTGTTTTTT. This translates into CASSLRRGQNNEKLFF.

The chain carries TRBV19 and TRBJ2-5; tentatively, D is TRBD2 (6 bases). The V end lost 1 base, the J end lost 3 bases, and 15 bases lay between the germline ends. Germline-derived CDR1 and CDR2 are LNHDA and SQIVND (reference sequence). This CDR3 has 16 amino acids. CDR3 sequence (DNA): TGTGCCAGTAGTATAGTGGCAGGGCCGGGGGAAGAGACCCAGTACTTC. This translates into CASSIVAGPGEETQYF.

This clonotype was seen only a few times. The chain employs TRBV4-1 and TRBJ2-5, with a possible D match to TRBD2 (6 bases). CDR3 size: 14 residues. The V end was cut by 4 bases, the J end by 5 bases, with 14 bases between. Germline values: CDR1 MGHRA, CDR2 YSYEKL. CDR3 loop: CASSPRTIGETQYF. The CDR3 DNA sequence: TGCGCCAGCAGCCCTCGGACTATAGGGGAGACCCAGTACTTC.